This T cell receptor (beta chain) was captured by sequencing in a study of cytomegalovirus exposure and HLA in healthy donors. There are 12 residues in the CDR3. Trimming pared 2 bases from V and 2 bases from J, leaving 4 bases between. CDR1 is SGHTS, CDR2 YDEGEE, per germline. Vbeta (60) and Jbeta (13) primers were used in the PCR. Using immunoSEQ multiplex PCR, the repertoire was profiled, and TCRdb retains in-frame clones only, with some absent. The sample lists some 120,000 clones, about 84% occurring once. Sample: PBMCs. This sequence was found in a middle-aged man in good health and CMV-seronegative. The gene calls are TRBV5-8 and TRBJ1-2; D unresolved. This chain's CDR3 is CASSFLNYGYTF. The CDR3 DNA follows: TGTGCCAGCAGCTTCCTAAACTATGGCTACACCTTC.